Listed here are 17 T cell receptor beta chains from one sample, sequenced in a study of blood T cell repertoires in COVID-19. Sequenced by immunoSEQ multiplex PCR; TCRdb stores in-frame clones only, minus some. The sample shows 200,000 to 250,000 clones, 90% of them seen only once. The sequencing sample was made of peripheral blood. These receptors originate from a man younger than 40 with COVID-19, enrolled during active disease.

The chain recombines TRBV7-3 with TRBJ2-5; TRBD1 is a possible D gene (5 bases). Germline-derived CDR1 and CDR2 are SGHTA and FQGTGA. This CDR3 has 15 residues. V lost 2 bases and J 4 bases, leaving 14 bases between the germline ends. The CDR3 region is CASSLGSRVGETQYF. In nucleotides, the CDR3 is TGTGCCAGCAGCTTAGGATCCAGGGTAGGAGAGACCCAGTACTTC.

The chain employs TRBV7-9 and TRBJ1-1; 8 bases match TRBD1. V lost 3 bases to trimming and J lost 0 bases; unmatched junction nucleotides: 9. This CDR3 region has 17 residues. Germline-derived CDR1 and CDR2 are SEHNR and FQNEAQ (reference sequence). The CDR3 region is CASSLGERQGLNTEAFF. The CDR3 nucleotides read TGTGCCAGCAGCTTGGGGGAGAGACAGGGGCTGAACACTGAAGCTTTCTTT.

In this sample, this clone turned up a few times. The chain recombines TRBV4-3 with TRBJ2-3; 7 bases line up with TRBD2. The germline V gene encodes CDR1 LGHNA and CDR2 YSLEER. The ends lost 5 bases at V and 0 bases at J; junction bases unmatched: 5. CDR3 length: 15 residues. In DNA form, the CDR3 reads TGCGCCAGCAGCGCAGCGGGGATTAGCACAGATACGCAGTATTTT. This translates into CASSAAGISTDTQYF.

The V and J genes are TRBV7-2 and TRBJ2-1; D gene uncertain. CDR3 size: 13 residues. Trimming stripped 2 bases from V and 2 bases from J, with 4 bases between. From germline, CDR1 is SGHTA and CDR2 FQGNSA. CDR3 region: CASSLSTYNEQFF. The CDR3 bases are TGTGCCAGCAGCTTATCCACCTACAATGAGCAGTTCTTC. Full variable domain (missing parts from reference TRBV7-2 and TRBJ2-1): GAGVSQSPSNKVTEKGKDVELRCDPISGHTALYWYRQSLGQGLEFLIYFQGNSAPDKSGLPSDRFSAERTGGSVSTLTIQRTQQEDSAVYLCASSLSTYNEQFFGPGTRLTVL.

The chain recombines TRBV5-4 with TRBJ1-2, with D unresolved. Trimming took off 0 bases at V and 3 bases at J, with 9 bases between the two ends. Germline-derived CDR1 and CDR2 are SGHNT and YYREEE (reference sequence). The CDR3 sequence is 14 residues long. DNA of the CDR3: TGTGCCAGCAGCTTGGCTGGGAGACACTATGGCTACACCTTC. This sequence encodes CASSLAGRHYGYTF. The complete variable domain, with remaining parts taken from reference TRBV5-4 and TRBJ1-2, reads ETGVTQSPTHLIKTRGQQVTLRCSSQSGHNTVSWYQQALGQGPQFIFQYYREEENGRGNFPPRFSGLQFPNYSSELNVNALELDDSALYLCASSLAGRHYGYTFGSGTRLTVV.

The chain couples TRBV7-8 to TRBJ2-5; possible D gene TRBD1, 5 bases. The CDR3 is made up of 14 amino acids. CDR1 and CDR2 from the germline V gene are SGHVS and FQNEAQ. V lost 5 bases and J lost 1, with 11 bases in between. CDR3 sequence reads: CASSLQGLQETQYF. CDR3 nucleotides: TGTGCCAGCAGCCTTCAGGGTCTCCAAGAGACCCAGTACTTC.

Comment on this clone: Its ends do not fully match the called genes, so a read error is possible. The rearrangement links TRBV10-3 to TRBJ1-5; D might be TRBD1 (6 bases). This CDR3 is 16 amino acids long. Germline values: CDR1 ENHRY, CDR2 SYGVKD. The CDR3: CAISESRTVSDQPQHF. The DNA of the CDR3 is TGTGCCATCAGTGAGTCCCGGACAGTTAGCGATCAGCCCCAGCATTTT.

The CDR3 sequence is CASSFYRGRSTDTQYF. CDR3 coding DNA: TGTGCCAGCAGTTTTTACAGGGGGCGCAGCACAGATACGCAGTATTTT. The genes are TRBV27 and TRBJ2-3; 9 nucleotides align to TRBD1. The germline gives CDR1 MNHEY, CDR2 SMNVEV (reference sequence). The length of the CDR3 is 16 residues. V shed 3 bases, J shed 0 bases, and the junction held 4 bases outside the gene matches.

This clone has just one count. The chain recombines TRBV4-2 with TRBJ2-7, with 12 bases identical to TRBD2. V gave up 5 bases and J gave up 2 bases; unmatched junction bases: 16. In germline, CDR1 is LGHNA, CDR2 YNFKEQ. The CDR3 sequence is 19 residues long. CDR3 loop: CASSSSLAGGPSGAYEQYF. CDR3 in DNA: TGTGCCAGCAGCTCCTCGCTAGCGGGAGGGCCTTCTGGGGCCTACGAGCAGTACTTC.

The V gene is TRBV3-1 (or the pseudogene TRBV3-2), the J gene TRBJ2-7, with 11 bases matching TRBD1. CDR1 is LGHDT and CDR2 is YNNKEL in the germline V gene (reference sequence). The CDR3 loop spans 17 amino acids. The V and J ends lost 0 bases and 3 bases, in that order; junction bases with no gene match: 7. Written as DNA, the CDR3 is TGTGCCAGCAGCCAAGACCGTTCCGGGACAGGGGGCTACGAGCAGTACTTC. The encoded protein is CASSQDRSGTGGYEQYF.

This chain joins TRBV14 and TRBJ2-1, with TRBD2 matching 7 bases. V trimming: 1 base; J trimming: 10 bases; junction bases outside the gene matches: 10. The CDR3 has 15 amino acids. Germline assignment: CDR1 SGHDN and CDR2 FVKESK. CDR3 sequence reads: CASSQVWGRAGEQFF. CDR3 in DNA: TGTGCCAGCAGCCAAGTTTGGGGGAGGGCCGGGGAGCAGTTCTTC.

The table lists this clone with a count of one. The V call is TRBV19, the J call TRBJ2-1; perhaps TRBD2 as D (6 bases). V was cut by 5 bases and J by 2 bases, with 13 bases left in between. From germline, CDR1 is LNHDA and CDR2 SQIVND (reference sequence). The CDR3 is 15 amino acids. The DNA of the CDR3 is TGTGCCAGTAGTGGTGGGGGGAACGCCTACAATGAGCAGTTCTTC. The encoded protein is CASSGGGNAYNEQFF. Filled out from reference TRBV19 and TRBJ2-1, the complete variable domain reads DGGITQSPKYLFRKEGQNVTLSCEQNLNHDAMYWYRQDPGQGLRLIYYSQIVNDFQKGDIAEGYSVSREKKESFPLTVTSAQKNPTAFYLCASSGGGNAYNEQFFGPGTRLTVL.

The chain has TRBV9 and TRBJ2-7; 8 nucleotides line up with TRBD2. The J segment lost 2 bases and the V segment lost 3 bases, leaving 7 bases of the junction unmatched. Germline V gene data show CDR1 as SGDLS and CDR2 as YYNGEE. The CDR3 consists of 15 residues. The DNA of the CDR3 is TGTGCCAGCAGCGCCCAGGGGACTAGTACCTACGAGCAGTACTTC. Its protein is CASSAQGTSTYEQYF.

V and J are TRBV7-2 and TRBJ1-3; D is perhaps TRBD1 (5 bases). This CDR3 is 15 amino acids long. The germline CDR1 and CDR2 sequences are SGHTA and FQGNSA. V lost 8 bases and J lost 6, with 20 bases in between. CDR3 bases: TGTGCCAGCCACGCCCGGCGGGGGACTATAAACACCATATATTTT. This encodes CASHARRGTINTIYF.

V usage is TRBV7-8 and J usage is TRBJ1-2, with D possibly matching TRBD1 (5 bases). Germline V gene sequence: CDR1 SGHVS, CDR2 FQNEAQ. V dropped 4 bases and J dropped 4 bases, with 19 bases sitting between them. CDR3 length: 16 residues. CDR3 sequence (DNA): TGTGCCAGCAGCTCCCGAACAGGTACTCCGGTCTATGGCTACACCTTC. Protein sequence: CASSSRTGTPVYGYTF. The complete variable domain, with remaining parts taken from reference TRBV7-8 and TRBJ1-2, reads GAGVSQSPRYKVAKRGQDVALRCDPISGHVSLFWYQQALGQGPEFLTYFQNEAQLDKSGLPSDRFFAERPEGSVSTLKIQRTQQEDSAVYLCASSSRTGTPVYGYTFGSGTRLTVV.

The CDR3 DNA reads as TGTGCCAGCAGTTACTCGGAGCGTTCCACAGATACGCAGTATTTT. Its protein product is CASSYSERSTDTQYF. V gene TRBV6-2 or TRBV6-3 combines with J gene TRBJ2-3; no firm D call. Germline V CDR1 and CDR2: MNHEY, SVGEGT. V lost 0 bases and J 2 bases, leaving 9 bases between the germline ends. The CDR3 has 15 amino acids.

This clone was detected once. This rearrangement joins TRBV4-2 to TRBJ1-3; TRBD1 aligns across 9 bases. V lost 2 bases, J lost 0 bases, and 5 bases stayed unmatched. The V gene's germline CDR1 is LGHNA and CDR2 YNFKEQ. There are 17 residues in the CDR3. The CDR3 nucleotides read TGTGCCAGCAGCCAACAGGGGACAGGGCACTCTGGAAACACCATATATTTT. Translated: CASSQQGTGHSGNTIYF.